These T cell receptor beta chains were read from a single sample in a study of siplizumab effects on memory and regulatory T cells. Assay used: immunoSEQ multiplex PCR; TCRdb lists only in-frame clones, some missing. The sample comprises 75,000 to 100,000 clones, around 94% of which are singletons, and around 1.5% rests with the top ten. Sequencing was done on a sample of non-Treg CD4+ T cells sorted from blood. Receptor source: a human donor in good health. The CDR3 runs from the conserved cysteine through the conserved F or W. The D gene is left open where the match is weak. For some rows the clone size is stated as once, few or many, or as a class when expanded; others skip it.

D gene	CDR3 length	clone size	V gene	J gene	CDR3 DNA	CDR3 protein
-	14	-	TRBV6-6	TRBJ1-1	TGTGCCAGCAGTTACGTGACAGGGAACACTGAAGCTTTCTTT	CASSYVTGNTEAFF
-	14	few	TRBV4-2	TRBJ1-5	TGTGCCAGCAGCCAATTTCTGGGGAATCAGCCCCAGCATTTT	CASSQFLGNQPQHF
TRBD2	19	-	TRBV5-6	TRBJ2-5	TGTGCCAGCAGCTGGCGACCGGGACTAGCGGGGCTGTACCAAGAGACCCAGTACTTC	CASSWRPGLAGLYQETQYF
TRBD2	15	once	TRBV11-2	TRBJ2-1	TGTGCCGGCATCCCGGGGGGGGTGACCTACAATGAGCAGTTCTTC	CAGIPGGVTYNEQFF
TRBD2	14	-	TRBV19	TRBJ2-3	TGTGCCAGCACTTCCCTAGCGGGTACAGATACGCAGTATTTT	CASTSLAGTDTQYF
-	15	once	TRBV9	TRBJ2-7	TGTGCCAGCAGCGTAGGCGACAGACCGTCCTACGAGCAGTACTTC	CASSVGDRPSYEQYF
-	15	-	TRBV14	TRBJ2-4	TGTGCCAGCAGCCCTAGGACATCAGCCAAAAACATTCAGTACTTC	CASSPRTSAKNIQYF
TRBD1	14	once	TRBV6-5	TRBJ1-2	TGTGCCAGCAGGATTCAGGGGGCCGACTATGGCTACACCTTC	CASRIQGADYGYTF
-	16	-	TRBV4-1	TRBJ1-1	TGCGCCAGCAGCCAAGGGAAGAACCTTGCGGGTACTGAAGCTTTCTTT	CASSQGKNLAGTEAFF
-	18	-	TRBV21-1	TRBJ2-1	TGTGCCAGCAGCAAAGCTTTGTACGAGGGCGACTCCTACAATGAGCAGTTCTTC	CASSKALYEGDSYNEQFF
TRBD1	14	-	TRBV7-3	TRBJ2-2	TGTGCCAGCAGCATGGGACAGCGCACCGGGGAGCTGTTTTTT	CASSMGQRTGELFF
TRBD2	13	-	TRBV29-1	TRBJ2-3	TGCAGCGTTGGCGGGAGGGGCGCAGATACGCAGTATTTT	CSVGGRGADTQYF
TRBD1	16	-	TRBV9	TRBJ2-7	TGTGCCAGCAGCGTAGGGGGACAGGGGTCCTCCTACGAGCAGTACTTC	CASSVGGQGSSYEQYF
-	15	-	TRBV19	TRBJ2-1	TGTGCCAGTAGTGTGGGTGGTCGAGCCTACAATGAGCAGTTCTTC	CASSVGGRAYNEQFF
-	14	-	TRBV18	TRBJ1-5	TGTGCCAGCTCACCAGTAACGGGGAATCAGCCCCAGCATTTT	CASSPVTGNQPQHF
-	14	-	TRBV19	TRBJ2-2	TGTGCCAGTAGTAACCGAGAAGTGGCCGGGGAGCTGTTTTTT	CASSNREVAGELFF
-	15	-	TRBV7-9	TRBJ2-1	TGTGCCAGCTCCCGAAGTAGCGGTTATTACAATGAGCAGTTCTTC	CASSRSSGYYNEQFF
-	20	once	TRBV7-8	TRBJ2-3	TGTGCCAGCAGCTTATTTAGGGGGTCGGGTGCGGGAGTAAGTGGAGATACGCAGTATTTT	CASSLFRGSGAGVSGDTQYF
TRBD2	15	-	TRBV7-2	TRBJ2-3	TGTGCCAGCAGCAAACTAGCGGGTTACACAGATACGCAGTATTTT	CASSKLAGYTDTQYF
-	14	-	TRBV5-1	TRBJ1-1	TGCGCCAGCAAGGGGGTCATGGGGAACACTGAAGCTTTCTTT	CASKGVMGNTEAFF
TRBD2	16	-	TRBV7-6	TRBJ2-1	TGTGCCAGCAGCCTAGCGGGTCAGAGCTCCTACAATGAGCAGTTCTTC	CASSLAGQSSYNEQFF
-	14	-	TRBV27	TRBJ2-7	TGTGCCAGTAGCGCGAGGTCGGGGGCCTACGAGCAGTACTTC	CASSARSGAYEQYF
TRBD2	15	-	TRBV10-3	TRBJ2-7	TGTGCCATCAGCCTTGGGACTAGCGGGCCTTACGAGCAGTACTTC	CAISLGTSGPYEQYF
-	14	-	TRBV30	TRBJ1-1	TGTGCCTGGACAATCCGGCGAGGGAGCACTGAAGCTTTCTTT	CAWTIRRGSTEAFF
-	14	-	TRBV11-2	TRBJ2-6	TGTGCCAGCAGCACCTACTCTGGGGCCAACGTCCTGACTTTC	CASSTYSGANVLTF
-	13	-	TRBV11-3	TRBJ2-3	TGTGCCAGCAGCGCGTCGGAAGGAGATACGCAGTATTTT	CASSASEGDTQYF
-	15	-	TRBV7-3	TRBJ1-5	TGTGCCAGCAGCAGAGCAGGACAGTTGGATCAGCCCCAGCATTTT	CASSRAGQLDQPQHF
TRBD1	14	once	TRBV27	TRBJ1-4	TGTGCCAGCAGCACCGTCGCGACAGGGGGAAAACTGTTTTTT	CASSTVATGGKLFF
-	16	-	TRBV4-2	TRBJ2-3	TGTGCCAGCAGCCAAGATCGGGGTCTCTCAGGGGATACGCAGTATTTT	CASSQDRGLSGDTQYF
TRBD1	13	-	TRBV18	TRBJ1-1	TGTGCCAGCTCCGGGACAGGGGGCACTGAAGCTTTCTTT	CASSGTGGTEAFF
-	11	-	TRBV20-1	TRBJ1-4	TGCAGTGCTCAGGCAAATGAAAAACTGTTTTTT	CSAQANEKLFF
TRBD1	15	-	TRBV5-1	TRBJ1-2	TGCGCCAGCAGCTTGACAGGGGATAATGGATATGGCTACACCTTC	CASSLTGDNGYGYTF
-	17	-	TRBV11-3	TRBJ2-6	TGTGCCAGCAGCCCGAGACAGGTGGTCTCTGGGGCCAACGTCCTGACTTTC	CASSPRQVVSGANVLTF
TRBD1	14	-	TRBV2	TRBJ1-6	TGTGCCAGCAGCGGGACAGGGGTAGGATCACCCCTCCACTTT	CASSGTGVGSPLHF
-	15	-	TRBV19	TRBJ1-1	TGTGCCAGTAGTCCGCGGATCCGCGTGAACACTGAAGCTTTCTTT	CASSPRIRVNTEAFF
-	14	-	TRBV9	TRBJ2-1	TGTGCCAGCAGCGTCCGAAGCTCCTACAATGAGCAGTTCTTC	CASSVRSSYNEQFF
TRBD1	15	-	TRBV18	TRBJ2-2	TGTGCCAGCTCACCTCCAGGGGGGAACACCGGGGAGCTGTTTTTT	CASSPPGGNTGELFF
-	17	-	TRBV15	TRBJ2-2	TGTGCCACCAGCAGAGTAAGGTTTGGCCAGGGAGGCGGGGAGCTGTTTTTT	CATSRVRFGQGGGELFF
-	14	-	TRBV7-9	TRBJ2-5	TGTGCCAGCAGCTTAGCTAGGGGGTTGGAGACCCAGTACTTC	CASSLARGLETQYF
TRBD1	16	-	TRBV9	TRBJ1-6	TGTGCCAGCAGCGTAGCTCCAGGGGGGCATAATTCACCCCTCCACTTT	CASSVAPGGHNSPLHF
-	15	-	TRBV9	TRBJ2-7	TGTGCCAGCAGCCCCTCGGGGCAGGGTGGACACGAGCAGTACTTC	CASSPSGQGGHEQYF
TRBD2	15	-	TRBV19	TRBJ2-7	TGTGCCACCGCGGAGAGGGAGGGCCCCCTTTACGAGCAGTACTTC	CATAEREGPLYEQYF
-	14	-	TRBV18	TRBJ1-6	TGTGCCAGCTCACGGGACGGACTGAATTCACCCCTCCACTTT	CASSRDGLNSPLHF
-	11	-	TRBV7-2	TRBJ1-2	TGTGCCAGCAGCCAAACGGCTGGCTACACCTTC	CASSQTAGYTF
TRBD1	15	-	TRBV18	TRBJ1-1	TGTGCCAGCTCACCATTGACAGGGGCGAACACTGAAGCTTTCTTT	CASSPLTGANTEAFF
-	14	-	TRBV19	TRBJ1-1	TGTGCCAGTACCGCGCGGAAAGAAAACACTGAAGCTTTCTTT	CASTARKENTEAFF
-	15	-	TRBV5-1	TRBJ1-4	TGCGCCAGCAGTCGAAAAACTCAGGGGATGGAAAAACTGTTTTTT	CASSRKTQGMEKLFF
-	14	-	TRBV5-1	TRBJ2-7	TGCGCCAGCAGCTTGGAGGATATCTCCTACGAGCAGTACTTC	CASSLEDISYEQYF
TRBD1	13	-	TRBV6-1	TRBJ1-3	TGTGCCAGCAGTGTGGACAGGGTGGACACCATATATTTT	CASSVDRVDTIYF
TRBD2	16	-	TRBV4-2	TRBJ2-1	TGTGCCAGCAGCCAAGATTGGGGACTAGCGGGAGAAGGGCAGTTCTTC	CASSQDWGLAGEGQFF